This T cell receptor beta chain was sequenced in a study of regulatory T cells in long-lasting Graves disease. The time point is: newly diagnosed GD, antithyroid drugs for less than 3 months. PBMC-derived RNA was used for the TCR library. Researchers made TCR beta libraries by using iRepertoire HTBI primers and running Arm-PCR on CDR3 regions. TCRdb used MiXCR to reprocess the multiplex PCR reads, holding one entry per CDR3 protein. The table records roughly 610,000 distinct CDR3 sequences, about 15% of them present only once. The CDR3 has 13 amino acids. The germline V gene has CDR1 SNHLY and CDR2 FYNNEI. The J segment lost 4 bases and the V segment lost 5 bases, leaving 4 bases of the junction unmatched. This clonotype was picked up many times. The same data also contributed to another study, on T cells in Graves' hyperthyroidism and ophthalmopathy.

V gene TRBV2 combines with J gene TRBJ1-1; 7 bases match TRBD1. Sequencing used peripheral blood mononuclear cells (PBMCs), obtained at new diagnosis, from a patient treated with antithyroid drugs. This sequence was found in a woman aged 25 to 39 with Graves disease. The CDR3 DNA follows: TGTGCCAGCAGTCCTACAGGGGTCACTGAAGCTTTCTTT. This translates into CASSPTGVTEAFF.